Each of the 18 T cell receptor beta chains below was sequenced from the same sample in a study of identifying expanded T cells in peripheral blood. Measured with immunoSEQ multiplex PCR; TCRdb has only the in-frame clones, and not every one. Of approximately 120,000 clones in the sample, 88% are singletons; the top ten hold roughly 7.6%. The material sequenced was blood. The source of these receptors is a person aged 18 to 69 in good health.

This rearrangement joins TRBV6-5 to TRBJ2-1; 7 bases fit TRBD1. The CDR3 spans 12 residues. Germline V CDR1 and CDR2: MNHEY, SVGAGI. Unmatched junction bases numbered 3, after V lost 4 bases and J lost 9 bases. CDR3 region: CASSSRTGEQFF. As DNA, the CDR3 is TGTGCCAGCAGTTCGCGGACAGGTGAGCAGTTCTTC.

The chain carries TRBV28 and TRBJ2-1; D may match TRBD1 or TRBD2 (5 bases each). Germline values: CDR1 MDHEN, CDR2 SYDVKM. V gave up 5 bases and J gave up 5 bases, with 13 bases separating them. This CDR3 has 14 residues. CDR3 amino acids: CASSVPRGHNEQFF. The CDR3 DNA follows: TGTGCCAGCAGTGTCCCAAGGGGACACAATGAGCAGTTCTTC.

The gene calls are TRBV5-6 and TRBJ1-2, with unresolved D. Germline values: CDR1 SGHDT, CDR2 YYEEEE. The V gene lost 2 bases and the J gene lost 0 bases, with 11 bases spanning the gap. The CDR3 sequence is 15 residues long. CDR3 amino acids: CASSLSPTANYGYTF. The CDR3, as DNA: TGTGCCAGCAGCTTATCCCCCACAGCTAACTATGGCTACACCTTC.

The chain employs TRBV19 and TRBJ1-1; D not resolved. The germline CDR1 and CDR2 sequences are LNHDA and SQIVND (reference sequence). Trimming stripped 5 bases from V and 1 base from J, with 8 bases between. This CDR3 contains 13 residues. The CDR3 region has the DNA TGTGCCAGTAGTTCCAACACGAACACTGAAGCTTTCTTT. Translating it yields CASSSNTNTEAFF.

The rearrangement links TRBV5-1 to TRBJ2-7; D is ambiguous. The CDR3 is 14 amino acids. The V and J ends lost 0 bases and 5 bases respectively, with 12 bases between them. Looked up from germline, CDR1 is SGHRS and CDR2 is YFSETQ. This CDR3 reads CASSLAGWAHEQYF. CDR3 DNA sequence: TGCGCCAGCAGCTTGGCTGGGTGGGCGCACGAGCAGTACTTC.

V usage is TRBV18 and J usage is TRBJ2-3; the match to TRBD2 covers 9 bases. Germline CDR1 KGHSH, CDR2 LQKENI. Germline trimming cut 3 bases from V and 1 base from J; bases unmatched to any gene: 8. The CDR3 is 17 residues long. The CDR3 sequence is CASSPSGGGWGTDTQYF. The CDR3 DNA reads as TGTGCCAGCTCACCTAGCGGGGGCGGCTGGGGCACAGATACGCAGTATTTT. The full variable domain, in which reference TRBV18 and TRBJ2-3 provide the parts outside the CDR3, is NAGVMQNPRHLVRRRGQEARLRCSPMKGHSHVYWYRQLPEEGLKFMVYLQKENIIDESGMPKERFSAEFPKEGPSILRIQQVVRGDSAAYFCASSPSGGGWGTDTQYFGPGTRLTVL.

This clone was found once. The gene calls are TRBV29-1 and TRBJ1-1; unclear D gene. The CDR3 length is 12 residues. V was cut by 3 bases and J by 0 bases, with 5 bases left in between. Germline CDR1 SQVTM, CDR2 ANQGSEA. CDR3 in amino acids: CSVDSLNTEAFF. CDR3 in DNA: TGCAGCGTTGACTCTCTGAACACTGAAGCTTTCTTT.

The V and J genes are TRBV5-4 and TRBJ1-6; the D gene is possibly TRBD1 (5 bases). The V gene lost 1 base and the J gene lost 6 bases, with 8 bases spanning the gap. The CDR3 spans 14 residues. Germline V lookup: CDR1 SGHNT, CDR2 YYREEE (reference sequence). The CDR3 here is CASSLWQGNSPLHF. Written as DNA, the CDR3 is TGTGCCAGCAGCTTGTGGCAGGGTAATTCACCCCTCCACTTT.

This CDR3 reads CASSAPGQANEKLFF. As DNA, the CDR3 is TGTGCCAGCAGCGCACCGGGACAGGCTAATGAAAAACTGTTTTTT. The genes are TRBV7-9 and TRBJ1-4; TRBD1 matches at 8 bases. The CDR3 runs 15 residues. V shed 5 bases and J 3 bases; nucleotides not matched to a gene: 5. From germline, CDR1 is SEHNR and CDR2 FQNEAQ (reference sequence).

J is TRBJ2-7 and V is TRBV7-2; a possible D gene is TRBD1 (6 bases). The V gene lost 1 base and the J gene lost 0 bases, with 10 bases spanning the gap. The CDR3 has 15 residues. Germline V CDR1 and CDR2: SGHTA, FQGNSA. As DNA, the CDR3 is TGTGCCAGCAGCTTAGACAGGGCCGTCTCCTACGAGCAGTACTTC. Protein sequence: CASSLDRAVSYEQYF.

The chain couples TRBV4-1 to TRBJ1-1; D is undetermined. The CDR3 is 16 residues long. Germline values: CDR1 MGHRA, CDR2 YSYEKL. Trimming removed 0 bases from V and 5 bases from J, with 16 bases in between. The CDR3 sequence: CASSQDVQMSYTEAFF. CDR3 sequence (DNA): TGCGCCAGCAGCCAAGATGTGCAGATGTCTTATACTGAAGCTTTCTTT.

This clone was seen a handful of times. The chain couples TRBV6-1 to TRBJ1-1; D may be TRBD1 (5 bases). V lost 10 bases, J lost 1 base, and 16 bases lay in between. Germline assignment: CDR1 MNHNS and CDR2 SASEGT. CDR3 size: 14 residues. CDR3: CATPGLWRNTEAFF. The CDR3 coding sequence is TGTGCCACCCCAGGGCTCTGGAGGAACACTGAAGCTTTCTTT.

The chain has TRBV28 and TRBJ2-5, with D possibly TRBD1 on 5 matching bases. The CDR3 loop spans 14 amino acids. Germline V gene data show CDR1 as MDHEN and CDR2 as SYDVKM. V lost 5 bases and J 2 bases, leaving 12 bases between the germline ends. CDR3 amino acids: CASSPGHYQETQYF. CDR3 coding DNA: TGTGCCAGCAGTCCAGGACATTATCAAGAGACCCAGTACTTC. The whole variable domain, remainder taken from reference TRBV28 and TRBJ2-5, is DVKVTQSSRYLVKRTGEKVFLECVQDMDHENMFWYRQDPGLGLRLIYFSYDVKMKEKGDIPEGYSVSREKKERFSLILESASTNQTSMYLCASSPGHYQETQYFGPGTRLLVL.

V usage is TRBV2 and J usage is TRBJ1-5; D remains ambiguous. V shed 3 bases and J shed 1 base, with 7 bases lying between them. The V gene's germline CDR1 is SNHLY and CDR2 FYNNEI. The CDR3 has 14 amino acids. The CDR3: CASSEGWSNQPQHF. In DNA form, the CDR3 reads TGTGCCAGCAGTGAGGGATGGAGCAATCAGCCCCAGCATTTT.

J is TRBJ1-5 and V is TRBV2; unclear D gene. Germline CDR1 and CDR2: SNHLY and FYNNEI. CDR3 length equals 17 residues. V was pared by 2 bases and J by 5 bases, with 19 bases between. This CDR3 reads CASSEYLRAKMDQPQHF. DNA for the CDR3: TGTGCCAGCAGTGAATATCTTCGGGCCAAAATGGATCAGCCCCAGCATTTT.

CDR3 sequence (DNA): TGTGCCAGTAGTACCGGACAGACCCTAGCCAAAAACATTCAGTACTTC. Protein sequence: CASSTGQTLAKNIQYF. The chain uses TRBV19 and TRBJ2-4, with D perhaps matching TRBD1 (6 bases). The CDR3 is 16 residues long. V was cut by 4 bases and J by 0 bases, with 13 bases left in between. The germline gives CDR1 LNHDA, CDR2 SQIVND (reference sequence).

The V call is TRBV5-4, the J call TRBJ2-7; TRBD1 is a possible D gene (6 bases). Germline V gives CDR1 SGHNT, CDR2 YYREEE (reference sequence). V lost 0 bases, J lost 3 bases, and 10 bases lay in between. CDR3 length equals 14 residues. The CDR3 DNA follows: TGTGCCAGCAGCTTGGAGGGACACATCTACGAGCAGTACTTC. It specifies CASSLEGHIYEQYF.

This chain links TRBV6-1 with TRBJ1-2, with TRBD1 matching 9 bases. The germline V gene has CDR1 MNHNS and CDR2 SASEGT. V was pared by 2 bases and J by 4 bases, with 11 bases of the junction left unmatched. CDR3 length equals 17 residues. This CDR3 reads CASSEFPPGQGAYGYTF. CDR3 DNA sequence: TGTGCCAGCAGTGAATTCCCACCGGGACAGGGAGCCTATGGCTACACCTTC.